One sample yielded the 31 T cell receptor beta chains listed below, sequenced in a study of Ad26.COV2.S vaccination and SARS-CoV-2 variants. The table came from immunoSEQ multiplex PCR; TCRdb's copy has only in-frame clones and leaves some out. The data contain some 400,000 clones, over 75% of them singletons. Treatment meaning: 19 received Ad26.COV2.S at low or high dose, single or two shots; about five received placebo; per-sample allocation not given. Each sample was drawn 63 days after the first injection (of vaccine or placebo). Source: peripheral blood, taken in a trial of Ad26.COV2.S vaccine versus placebo. These TCRs come from a person aged 18 to 65 who received the Ad26.COV2.S COVID-19 vaccine or a placebo.

The chain employs TRBV5-1 and TRBJ2-3, with D possibly being TRBD1 (5 bases). Trimming pared 0 bases from V and 1 base from J, leaving 9 bases between. Germline CDR1 SGHRS, CDR2 YFSETQ. The CDR3 sequence is 15 residues long. CDR3 nucleotides: TGCGCCAGCAGCTTGGGTAGGGGTGGCACAGATACGCAGTATTTT. This encodes CASSLGRGGTDTQYF.

The chain employs TRBV5-1 and TRBJ2-1, with 9 bases identical to TRBD2. Germline V gene lookup returns CDR1 SGHRS and CDR2 YFSETQ. V lost 3 bases and J lost 9; bases outside the gene matches: 10. The CDR3 totals 15 residues. As DNA, the CDR3 is TGCGCCAGCAGCTCGTCCGGGACTAGCACAACTGAGCAGTTCTTC. Translated: CASSSSGTSTTEQFF.

The chain couples TRBV28 to TRBJ2-7, with D hard to call. Trimming shortened V by 2 bases and J by 5 bases, and 13 bases separated the two germline ends. The CDR3 sequence is 14 residues long. Germline assignment: CDR1 MDHEN and CDR2 SYDVKM. The CDR3 DNA is TGTGCCAGCAGTTTACCGGACGTCAGGAACGAGCAGTACTTC. This codes for CASSLPDVRNEQYF.

This rearrangement joins TRBV7-9 to TRBJ2-1; 7 bases align to TRBD2. With 5 bases clipped from V and 1 base from J, the junction kept 17 bases outside the gene matches. There are 19 residues in the CDR3. The germline V gene encodes CDR1 SEHNR and CDR2 FQNEAQ (reference sequence). The CDR3 sequence is CASSPKPIRDYTSYNEQFF. The CDR3 DNA reads as TGTGCCAGCAGCCCAAAACCCATCCGGGACTACACATCCTACAATGAGCAGTTCTTC. Looking up the rest from reference TRBV7-9 and TRBJ2-1 gives the full variable domain: DTGVSQNPRHKITKRGQNVTFRCDPISEHNRLYWYRQTLGQGPEFLTYFQNEAQLEKSRLLSDRFSAERPKGSFSTLEIQRTEQGDSAMYLCASSPKPIRDYTSYNEQFFGPGTRLTVL.

J is TRBJ1-4 and V is TRBV4-1; the D gene is possibly TRBD1 (6 bases). Germline values: CDR1 MGHRA, CDR2 YSYEKL. With 3 bases removed from V and 8 bases from J, the gap between germline ends came to 13 bases. CDR3 length: 14 residues. The CDR3 region has the DNA TGCGCCAGCAGCCAGGCAGGGGCGGGCGAAAAACTGTTTTTT. The encoded protein is CASSQAGAGEKLFF.

This rearrangement joins TRBV30 to TRBJ2-3, with TRBD2 matching 15 bases. CDR3 size: 16 residues. Unmatched junction bases numbered 3, after V lost 1 base and J lost 4 bases. Germline loops: CDR1 GTSNPN, CDR2 SVGIG (reference sequence). The CDR3 reads CAWSAGTSGRPDTQYF. The DNA for the CDR3 is TGTGCCTGGAGTGCTGGGACTAGCGGGAGGCCAGATACGCAGTATTTT. The full variable domain, rest sourced from reference TRBV30 and TRBJ2-3, is SQTIHQWPATLVQPVGSPLSLECTVEGTSNPNLYWYRQAAGRGLQLLFYSVGIGQISSEVPQNLSASRPQDRQFILSSKKLLLSDSGFYLCAWSAGTSGRPDTQYFGPGTRLTVL.

This chain links TRBV9 with TRBJ2-7, with no clear D. Germline loops: CDR1 SGDLS, CDR2 YYNGEE. There are 15 residues in the CDR3. V was pared by 0 bases and J by 0 bases, with 10 bases between. The CDR3 DNA is TGTGCCAGCAGCGTAGGCGGCCTCAGCTCCTACGAGCAGTACTTC. Amino acids: CASSVGGLSSYEQYF. The entire variable domain, with the rest obtained from reference TRBV9 and TRBJ2-7, is as follows: DSGVTQTPKHLITATGQRVTLRCSPRSGDLSVYWYQQSLDQGLQFLIQYYNGEERAKGNILERFSAQQFPDLHSELNLSSLELGDSALYFCASSVGGLSSYEQYFGPGTRLTVT.

This clone was found once. This rearrangement joins TRBV11-2 to TRBJ2-5, with a possible D match to TRBD2 (5 bases). The V end lost 0 bases, the J end lost 5 bases, and 16 bases lay between the germline ends. CDR1 and CDR2 (germline): SGHAT, FQNNGV. CDR3 length equals 16 residues. The CDR3 bases are TGTGCCAGCAGCTTAGACTCTAGCAGCCAAAGGGAGACCCAGTACTTC. Encoded protein: CASSLDSSSQRETQYF.

The chain couples TRBV18 to TRBJ2-7; D call uncertain. Trimming removed 1 base from V and 6 bases from J, with 10 bases in between. Germline-derived CDR1 and CDR2 are KGHSH and LQKENI. This CDR3 is 13 amino acids long. Here the CDR3 DNA reads TGTGCCAGCTCACCACTCCTGGTCGGCGAGCAGTACTTC. Translation: CASSPLLVGEQYF.

The table lists this clone with a few counts. The chain is built from TRBV4-1 and TRBJ1-2; D not resolved. Trimming removed 4 bases at V and 2 bases at J, with 8 bases between. In germline, CDR1 is MGHRA, CDR2 YSYEKL. This CDR3 has 13 residues. The CDR3 spells CASSRENNYGYTF. CDR3 nucleotide sequence: TGCGCCAGCAGCCGGGAGAACAACTATGGCTACACCTTC.

The chain couples TRBV7-3 to TRBJ2-7; D is unclear. This CDR3 contains 14 residues. Germline CDR1 is SGHTA and CDR2 is FQGTGA. The germline V and J ends were trimmed by 5 bases and 6 bases, with 17 bases remaining between them. In DNA form, the CDR3 reads TGTGCCAGCAGCCCTACCGGCGCAGTTGGCGAGCAGTACTTC. Translating gives CASSPTGAVGEQYF.

J is TRBJ1-5 and V is TRBV30; TRBD1 agrees at 10 bases. Germline V lookup: CDR1 GTSNPN, CDR2 SVGIG (reference sequence). Trimming took 5 bases from V and 2 from J; bases not matched to a gene: 6. The CDR3 extends over 15 amino acids. The CDR3 reads CAWARDRGGNQPQHF. CDR3 in DNA: TGTGCCTGGGCCCGGGACAGGGGTGGCAATCAGCCCCAGCATTTT. The full variable domain, completed using reference TRBV30 and TRBJ1-5, is SQTIHQWPATLVQPVGSPLSLECTVEGTSNPNLYWYRQAAGRGLQLLFYSVGIGQISSEVPQNLSASRPQDRQFILSSKKLLLSDSGFYLCAWARDRGGNQPQHFGDGTRLSIL.

The chain joins TRBV12-5 to TRBJ2-1, with 12 bases matching TRBD2. The CDR3 length is 15 residues. Germline CDR1 and CDR2: LGHNT and FRNRAP. With V trimmed by 7 bases and J by 4 bases, 5 bases remained unmatched. CDR3: CASVLGTSGYNEQFF. CDR3 coding DNA: TGTGCTAGTGTCCTAGGGACTAGCGGGTACAATGAGCAGTTCTTC.

This chain links TRBV6-2 or TRBV6-3 with TRBJ2-3, with D possibly matching TRBD2 (6 bases). Germline CDR1 is MNHEY and CDR2 is SVGEGT. This CDR3 has 13 residues. The V end was cut by 2 bases, the J end by 3 bases, with 6 bases between. For the CDR3, the DNA is TGTGCCAGCAGTTACCGGGAGACAGATACGCAGTATTTT. Its protein product is CASSYRETDTQYF.

The chain carries TRBV5-4 and TRBJ1-2; D remains unclear. This CDR3 region has 12 residues. V gave up 0 bases and J gave up 4 bases, with 4 bases separating them. CDR1 is SGHNT, CDR2 YYREEE, per germline (reference sequence). CDR3: CASSLDAYGYTF. In DNA, the CDR3 is TGTGCCAGCAGCTTGGATGCCTATGGCTACACCTTC.

The genes are TRBV5-4 and TRBJ2-5; D is possibly TRBD1 or TRBD2 (5 bases each). The V end lost 0 bases, the J end lost 4 bases, and 16 bases lay between the germline ends. CDR3 length: 16 residues. Germline CDR1 SGHNT, CDR2 YYREEE (reference sequence). Here the CDR3 DNA reads TGTGCCAGCAGCTTGGTGAGGGGATGGGTGTCAGAGACCCAGTACTTC. Its translation is CASSLVRGWVSETQYF. The full variable domain, completed using reference TRBV5-4 and TRBJ2-5, is ETGVTQSPTHLIKTRGQQVTLRCSSQSGHNTVSWYQQALGQGPQFIFQYYREEENGRGNFPPRFSGLQFPNYSSELNVNALELDDSALYLCASSLVRGWVSETQYFGPGTRLLVL.

The chain uses TRBV6-6 and TRBJ2-1, with TRBD2 matching over 9 bases. V shed 6 bases, J shed 7 bases, and the junction held 10 bases outside the gene matches. The germline V gene has CDR1 MNHNY and CDR2 SVGAGI (reference sequence). This CDR3 has 15 residues. CDR3 sequence reads: CASSGGSGSGNEQFF. DNA of the CDR3: TGTGCCAGCAGCGGGGGTAGCGGGAGTGGGAATGAGCAGTTCTTC.

The chain combines TRBV14 with TRBJ2-5; 7 nucleotides align to TRBD2. The CDR3 is 13 amino acids. V shed 5 bases, J shed 7 bases, and the junction held 7 bases outside the gene matches. In germline, CDR1 is SGHDN, CDR2 FVKESK. The CDR3 here is CASSFQGGRTQYF. CDR3 coding DNA: TGTGCCAGCAGCTTCCAGGGCGGGAGGACCCAGTACTTC.

V gene TRBV29-1 combines with J gene TRBJ2-1, with 7 bases that match TRBD2. The CDR3 sequence is 20 residues long. Germline loops: CDR1 SQVTM, CDR2 ANQGSEA. The V gene end was trimmed by 1 base and the J gene end by 1 base; junction bases not matched to a gene: 19. CDR3 in amino acids: CSVEGPSGQVRSESYNEQFF. The CDR3 nucleotides read TGCAGCGTTGAAGGGCCTAGCGGACAAGTTCGAAGTGAGTCCTACAATGAGCAGTTCTTC.

The chain combines TRBV7-9 with TRBJ1-2, with 7 nucleotides matching TRBD1. V shed 5 bases and J 7 bases; nucleotides not matched to a gene: 4. The CDR3 has 12 residues. Germline loops: CDR1 SEHNR, CDR2 FQNEAQ (reference sequence). The CDR3 DNA sequence: TGTGCCAGCAGCGGAGACAGGGCTGGCTACACCTTC. This codes for CASSGDRAGYTF.

This chain uses TRBV30 with TRBJ1-5; D is perhaps TRBD1 (6 bases). The V gene's germline CDR1 is GTSNPN and CDR2 SVGIG (reference sequence). V lost 0 bases and J lost 7, with 16 bases in between. The CDR3 runs 15 residues. The CDR3 here is CAWSVGTSGKQPQHF. The CDR3 region has the DNA TGTGCCTGGAGTGTCGGGACAAGCGGGAAGCAGCCCCAGCATTTT.

This chain connects TRBV4-2 to TRBJ1-6; D gene uncertain. This CDR3 comprises 14 residues. Trimming stripped 0 bases from V and 6 bases from J, with 6 bases between. From germline, CDR1 is LGHNA and CDR2 YNFKEQ. The DNA of the CDR3 is TGTGCCAGCAGCCAAGATCGCCTTAATTCACCCCTCCACTTT. Encoded protein: CASSQDRLNSPLHF.

V and J are TRBV7-2 and TRBJ2-2, with TRBD2 matching 10 bases. Germline CDR1 and CDR2: SGHTA and FQGNSA. The CDR3 contains 19 residues. J gave up 4 bases and V 6 bases, and 17 bases lay outside the gene matches. This CDR3 reads CASRIGGVSLAGFTGELFF. The CDR3 DNA reads as TGTGCCAGCAGGATAGGGGGGGTTTCACTAGCGGGATTCACCGGGGAGCTGTTTTTT.

The chain couples TRBV6-4 to TRBJ1-2, with D tentatively TRBD1 (5 bases). The CDR3 length is 18 residues. The germline CDR1 and CDR2 sequences are MRHNA and SNTAGT. Trimming pared 2 bases from V and 3 bases from J, leaving 22 bases between. The CDR3 sequence: CASSDPGQPSHPYYGYTF. Here the CDR3 DNA reads TGTGCCAGCAGTGACCCGGGGCAGCCCTCCCACCCGTACTATGGCTACACCTTC.

The chain joins TRBV13 to TRBJ2-7; a weak D match, TRBD2 (5 bases). This CDR3 has 13 residues. Per germline, CDR1 PRHDT and CDR2 FYEKMQ (reference sequence). V was trimmed by 5 bases and J by 3 bases, leaving 11 bases between them. In nucleotides, the CDR3 is TGTGCCAGCAGCGGAGGTGCGAACTACGAGCAGTACTTC. This encodes CASSGGANYEQYF.

The rearrangement links TRBV18 to TRBJ2-7, with D perhaps TRBD1 (6 bases). Germline V gene sequence: CDR1 KGHSH, CDR2 LQKENI. The CDR3 runs 15 residues. V was pared by 2 bases and J by 3 bases, with 14 bases between. The CDR3 region has the DNA TGTGCCAGCTCACCAACGAAGGGGGTAAGCTACGAGCAGTACTTC. Translating gives CASSPTKGVSYEQYF.

As concerns this clone: At the DNA level, this CDR3 is encoded by other sequences in the same sample as well. This chain uses TRBV29-1 with TRBJ2-5, with 8 nucleotides matching TRBD1. The CDR3 has 12 amino acids. Germline V CDR1 and CDR2: SQVTM, ANQGSEA. V lost 6 bases and J lost 2; bases outside the gene matches: 2. CDR3 in DNA: TGCAGCGTCGACAGGGGACAAGAGACCCAGTACTTC. Its protein product is CSVDRGQETQYF.

V and J are TRBV29-1 and TRBJ2-3; 10 bases are a match to TRBD1. Per germline, CDR1 SQVTM and CDR2 ANQGSEA. The CDR3 is 16 amino acids. With 1 base clipped from V and 3 bases from J, the junction kept 7 bases outside the gene matches. The CDR3 nucleotides read TGCAGCGTTGAAGGTATTCCGGACAGGGGGACAGATACGCAGTATTTT. Its protein product is CSVEGIPDRGTDTQYF.

The J gene is TRBJ1-2, the V gene TRBV12-3 or TRBV12-4; no reliable D call. CDR3 size: 11 residues. The ends were cut back, 6 bases at V and 8 bases at J, with 10 bases in the middle. The CDR3 is CASRALRGYTF. CDR3 nucleotide sequence: TGTGCCAGCAGAGCCTTGCGAGGCTACACCTTC.

The V call is TRBV28, the J call TRBJ2-7, with D perhaps matching TRBD2 (6 bases). The CDR3 totals 14 residues. V was shortened by 2 bases and J by 8 bases, with 16 bases between the two germline ends. The germline gives CDR1 MDHEN, CDR2 SYDVKM. CDR3 amino acids: CASSLLSGGTQQYF. The CDR3 DNA sequence: TGTGCCAGCAGTTTACTTAGCGGAGGTACTCAGCAGTACTTC.

The chain has TRBV2 and TRBJ1-5, with unresolved D. Trimming removed 2 bases from V and 4 bases from J, with 6 bases in between. CDR3 length: 13 residues. In germline, CDR1 is SNHLY, CDR2 FYNNEI. The CDR3 DNA follows: TGTGCCAGCAGTGAATCGGGGAATCAGCCCCAGCATTTT. This translates into CASSESGNQPQHF.